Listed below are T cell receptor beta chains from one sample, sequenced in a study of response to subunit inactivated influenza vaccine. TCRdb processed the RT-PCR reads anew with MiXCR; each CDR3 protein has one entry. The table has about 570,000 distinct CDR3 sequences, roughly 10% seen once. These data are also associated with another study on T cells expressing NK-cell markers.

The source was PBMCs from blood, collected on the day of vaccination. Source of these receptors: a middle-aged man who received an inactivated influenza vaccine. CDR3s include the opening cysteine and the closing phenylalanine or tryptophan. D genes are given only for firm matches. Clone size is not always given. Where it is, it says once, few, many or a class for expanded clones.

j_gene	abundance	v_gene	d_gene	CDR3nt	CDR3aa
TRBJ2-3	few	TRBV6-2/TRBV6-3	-	TGTGCCAGCAGTTGGGGCACAGATACGCAGTATTTT	CASSWGTDTQYF
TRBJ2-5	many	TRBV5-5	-	TGTGCCAGCAGCATAGCGCCTAGCAAGGGCCAAGAGACCCAGTACTTC	CASSIAPSKGQETQYF
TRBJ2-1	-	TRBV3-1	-	TGTGCCAGCAGCCGTGCGGGACCGTGGAATGAGCAGTTCTTC	CASSRAGPWNEQFF
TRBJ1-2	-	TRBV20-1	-	TGCAGTGCTAGTGGAGGGATCGGCTATGGCTACACCTTC	CSASGGIGYGYTF
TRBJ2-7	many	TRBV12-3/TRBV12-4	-	TGTGCCAGCAGTTTATCCATAGGGAGCCCCCTCTACGAGCAGTACTTC	CASSLSIGSPLYEQYF
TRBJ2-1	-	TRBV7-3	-	TGTGCCAGCAGCTCCCAGAGGGACAATGAGCAGTTCTTC	CASSSQRDNEQFF
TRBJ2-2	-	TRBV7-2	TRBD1	TGTGCCAGCAGCTTAGCGATAGGGGGCTACACCGGGGAGCTGTTTTTT	CASSLAIGGYTGELFF
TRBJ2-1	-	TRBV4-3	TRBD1	TGCGCCAGCAGCCCGGCAGTAGGGGACAGGTCAAACAATGAGCAGTTCTTC	CASSPAVGDRSNNEQFF
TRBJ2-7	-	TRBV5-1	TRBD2	TGCGCCAGCAGGCCAGCGGGAAACGCAAGATACGAGCAGTACTTC	CASRPAGNARYEQYF
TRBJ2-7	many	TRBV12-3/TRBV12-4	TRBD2	TGTGCCAGCAGTCCTATTAGGACTAGCGGGGGAAAGGAGCAGTACTTC	CASSPIRTSGGKEQYF
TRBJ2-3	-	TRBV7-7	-	TGTGCTAGCAGCTTAGGGCAAACTCTCACAGATACGCAGTATTTT	CASSLGQTLTDTQYF
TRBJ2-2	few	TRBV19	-	TGTGCCAGTAGCGCCGGCCCGAACACCGGGGAGCTGTTTTTT	CASSAGPNTGELFF
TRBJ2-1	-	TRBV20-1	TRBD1	TGCAGTGCTAGGGGACAGGGGGTACATGAGCAGTTCTTC	CSARGQGVHEQFF
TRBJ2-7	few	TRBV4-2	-	TGTGCCAGCAGCCGCCACCCGGACCCCAGAGGGGAGCAGTACTTC	CASSRHPDPRGEQYF
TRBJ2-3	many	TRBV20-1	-	TGCAGTGCTGATTTGAGGGGGGTAGGCACAGATACGCAGTATTTT	CSADLRGVGTDTQYF
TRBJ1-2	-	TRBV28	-	TGTGCCAGCAGTTTAGGGGGGGGGAGTTTCAACTATGGCTACACCTTC	CASSLGGGSFNYGYTF
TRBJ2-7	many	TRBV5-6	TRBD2	TGTGCCAGCAGCTTGAAGGGACTAGGCTACGAGCAGTACTTC	CASSLKGLGYEQYF
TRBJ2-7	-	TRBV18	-	TGCGCCAGCAGCCCAGCGAACTACGAGCAGTACTTC	CASSPANYEQYF
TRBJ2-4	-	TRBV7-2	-	TGTGCCAGCAGCTTAAGTTTACGGTCTCCAGAAAACATTCAGTACTTC	CASSLSLRSPENIQYF
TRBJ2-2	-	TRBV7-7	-	TGTGCTATCCTCGATAGGGCCAAAGTCGCCGGGGAGCTGTTTTTT	CAILDRAKVAGELFF